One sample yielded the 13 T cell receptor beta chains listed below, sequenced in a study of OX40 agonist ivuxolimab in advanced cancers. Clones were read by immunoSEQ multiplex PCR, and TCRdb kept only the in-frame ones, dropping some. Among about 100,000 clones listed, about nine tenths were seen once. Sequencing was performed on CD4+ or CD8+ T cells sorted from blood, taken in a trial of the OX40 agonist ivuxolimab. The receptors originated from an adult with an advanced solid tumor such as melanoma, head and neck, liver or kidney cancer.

The CDR3 nucleotides are TGTGCCAGCAGCTTGGCGTCGGGGTGGGAGACCCAGTACTTC. It is translated as CASSLASGWETQYF. The genes are TRBV5-6 and TRBJ2-5, with a tentative D call TRBD2 (5 bases). Germline V CDR1 and CDR2: SGHDT, YYEEEE. Deletions cut 0 bases from V and 5 bases from J, with 11 bases between. This CDR3 comprises 14 residues.

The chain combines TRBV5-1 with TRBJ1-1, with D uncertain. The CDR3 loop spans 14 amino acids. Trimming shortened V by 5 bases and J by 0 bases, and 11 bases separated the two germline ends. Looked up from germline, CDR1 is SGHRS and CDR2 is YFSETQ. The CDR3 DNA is TGCGCCAGCAGACAAAGGCTGATGAACACTGAAGCTTTCTTT. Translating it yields CASRQRLMNTEAFF.

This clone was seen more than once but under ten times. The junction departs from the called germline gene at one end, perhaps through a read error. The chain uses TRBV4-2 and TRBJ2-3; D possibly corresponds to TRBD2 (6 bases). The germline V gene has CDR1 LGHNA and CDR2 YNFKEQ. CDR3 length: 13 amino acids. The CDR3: CASSQDGAGRLFF. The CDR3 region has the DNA TGTGCCAGCAGCCAAGACGGGGCAGGGAGGCTTTTTTTT.

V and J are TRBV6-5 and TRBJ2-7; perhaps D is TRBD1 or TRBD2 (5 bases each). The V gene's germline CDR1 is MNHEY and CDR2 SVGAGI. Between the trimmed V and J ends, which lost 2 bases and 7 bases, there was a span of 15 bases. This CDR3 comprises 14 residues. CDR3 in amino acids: CASSYTGPNREQYF. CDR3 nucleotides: TGTGCCAGCAGTTACACGGGACCCAACCGGGAGCAGTACTTC.

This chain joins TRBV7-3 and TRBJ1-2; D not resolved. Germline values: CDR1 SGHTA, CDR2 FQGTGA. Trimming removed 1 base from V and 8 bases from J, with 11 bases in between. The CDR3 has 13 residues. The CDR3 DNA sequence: TGTGCCAGCAGCTTAAGCGAGGGAGACGGCTACACCTTC. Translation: CASSLSEGDGYTF.

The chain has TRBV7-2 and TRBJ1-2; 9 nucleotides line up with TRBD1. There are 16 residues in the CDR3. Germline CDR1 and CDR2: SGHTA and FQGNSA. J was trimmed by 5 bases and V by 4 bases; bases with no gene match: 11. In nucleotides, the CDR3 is TGTGCCAGCAGCTCCCGACAGGGGGGGATCTTATATGGCTACACCTTC. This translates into CASSSRQGGILYGYTF. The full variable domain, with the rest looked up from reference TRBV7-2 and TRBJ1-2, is GAGVSQSPSNKVTEKGKDVELRCDPISGHTALYWYRQSLGQGLEFLIYFQGNSAPDKSGLPSDRFSAERTGGSVSTLTIQRTQQEDSAVYLCASSSRQGGILYGYTFGSGTRLTVV.

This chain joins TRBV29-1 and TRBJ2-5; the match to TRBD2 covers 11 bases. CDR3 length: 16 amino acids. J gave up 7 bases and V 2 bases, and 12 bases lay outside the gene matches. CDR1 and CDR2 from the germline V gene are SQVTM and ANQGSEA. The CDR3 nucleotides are TGCAGCGTTGAAAAGTATAGCGGGAGGGGGAGGGGGACCCAGTACTTC. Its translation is CSVEKYSGRGRGTQYF.

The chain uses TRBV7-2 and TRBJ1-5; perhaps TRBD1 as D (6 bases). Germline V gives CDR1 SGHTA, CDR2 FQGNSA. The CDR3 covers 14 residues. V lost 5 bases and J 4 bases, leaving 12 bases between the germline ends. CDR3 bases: TGTGCCAGCAGCGCACAGGGAACGAATCAGCCCCAGCATTTT. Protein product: CASSAQGTNQPQHF.

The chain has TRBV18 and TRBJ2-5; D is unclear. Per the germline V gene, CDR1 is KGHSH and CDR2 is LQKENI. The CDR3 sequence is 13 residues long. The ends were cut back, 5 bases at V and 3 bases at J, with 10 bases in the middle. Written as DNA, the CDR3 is TGTGCCAGCTCATCCTTTATAGAAGAGACCCAGTACTTC. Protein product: CASSSFIEETQYF.

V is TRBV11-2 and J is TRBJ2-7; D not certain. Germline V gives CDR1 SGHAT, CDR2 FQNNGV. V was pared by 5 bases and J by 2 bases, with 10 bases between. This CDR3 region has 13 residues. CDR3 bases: TGTGCCAGCAGCCCCACTAATGCCTACGAGCAGTACTTC. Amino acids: CASSPTNAYEQYF.

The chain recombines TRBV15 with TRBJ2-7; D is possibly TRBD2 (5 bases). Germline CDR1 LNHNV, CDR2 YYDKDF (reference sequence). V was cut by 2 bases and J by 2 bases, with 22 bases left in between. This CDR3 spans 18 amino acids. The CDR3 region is CATSRSPGRTSKTYEQYF. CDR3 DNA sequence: TGTGCCACCAGCAGATCCCCAGGACGGACTTCCAAGACCTACGAGCAGTACTTC.

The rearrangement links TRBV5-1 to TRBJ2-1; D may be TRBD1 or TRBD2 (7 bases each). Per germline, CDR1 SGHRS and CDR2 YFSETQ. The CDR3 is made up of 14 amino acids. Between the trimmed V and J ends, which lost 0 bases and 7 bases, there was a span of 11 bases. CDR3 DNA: TGCGCCAGCAGCTTGGCGCAGGGGGGGAATGAGCAGTTCTTC. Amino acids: CASSLAQGGNEQFF.

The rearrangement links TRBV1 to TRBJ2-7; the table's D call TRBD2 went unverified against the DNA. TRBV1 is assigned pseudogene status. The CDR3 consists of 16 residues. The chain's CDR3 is CTSSQVRRREFYEQYF. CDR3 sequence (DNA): TGCACCAGCAGCCAGGTCCGTCGGAGGGAATTCTACGAGCAGTACTTC.